The sequence of this T cell receptor (beta chain) was determined in a study of cytomegalovirus exposure and HLA in healthy donors. As regards this clone: Antigen unknown.

Study-wide points: A classifier reportedly called cytomegalovirus status with high sensitivity and specificity. HLA restriction was apparent for most CMV-associated TCR beta chains in a later analysis. The study listed around 150 cytomegalovirus-associated TCR beta chains. Excluded were some V segments that proved indistinguishable, including TRBV6-2 and TRBV6-3.

A multiplex PCR was run with 60 Vbeta primers and 13 Jbeta primers. Sequencing was performed with immunoSEQ multiplex PCR; in TCRdb, only in-frame clones are kept and a portion is missing. Of 150,000 to 200,000 clones in the sample, 70% to 90% are singletons; the top ten hold approximately 8.5%. This CDR3 is built from 15 residues. From germline, CDR1 is MNHEY and CDR2 SVGAGI. V was clipped by 5 bases and J by 7 bases; unmatched bases: 7. Sequencing was done on a sample of PBMCs. This TCR was recovered from a man younger than 30 in good health and CMV-seropositive. This sequence joins TRBV6-5 and TRBJ2-3; 12 positions match TRBD1. Written as DNA, the CDR3 is TGTGCCAGCAGTAAGGGACAGGGGGCGGGAAATACGCAGTATTTT. It encodes CASSKGQGAGNTQYF.